This T cell receptor beta chain was documented in a study of blood T cell repertoires in COVID-19. Turning to the study itself: Sources were T cells, B-cell-depleted T cells, or PBMCs; the material itself was cDNA or gDNA.

Produced via immunoSEQ multiplex PCR; TCRdb's table is partial and in-frame only. This sample carries fewer than 250,000 clones, 85% to 90% of them seen once, and the ten largest clones take approximately 16%. From germline, CDR1 is SNHLY and CDR2 FYNNEI. Trimming cost V 5 bases and J 2 bases, with 14 bases left between them. There are 15 residues in the CDR3. Participant ages covered roughly 18 to 89 years across around 22 US areas. Exposed participants encountered a COVID-19 case during the 2 weeks preceding study entry. The sample was PBMCs or T cells enriched from blood (not recorded which). The clonotype originates from a man younger than 45 who had been exposed to COVID-19. The genes are TRBV2 and TRBJ2-3, with a possible D match to TRBD2 (5 bases). CDR3: CASSPGSTPTDTQYF. The CDR3 coding sequence is TGTGCCAGCAGTCCGGGATCAACACCCACAGATACGCAGTATTTT.